One sample yielded the 13 T cell receptor beta chains listed below, sequenced in a study of blood T cell repertoires in COVID-19. Using immunoSEQ multiplex PCR, the repertoire was profiled, and TCRdb retains in-frame clones only, with some absent. The sample includes 160,000 or so clones, around four fifths seen only once; the top ten take roughly a tenth. The specimen sequenced was peripheral blood. These receptors originate from a human donor in a cohort sampled during active COVID-19.

The V and J genes are TRBV5-4 and TRBJ1-3, with D perhaps TRBD1 (6 bases). Trimming removed 3 bases at V and 0 bases at J, with 10 bases between. The CDR3 runs 15 residues. The V gene's germline CDR1 is SGHNT and CDR2 YYREEE (reference sequence). The CDR3 DNA reads as TGTGCCAGCAGCTCGGGACATAACTCTGGAAACACCATATATTTT. Its translation is CASSSGHNSGNTIYF.

This clone was detected only a few times. The V gene is TRBV5-1, the J gene TRBJ2-1; D is possibly TRBD1 (5 bases). The V end was cut by 1 base, the J end by 5 bases, with 13 bases between. The CDR3 covers 15 residues. The germline V gene has CDR1 SGHRS and CDR2 YFSETQ. CDR3 in amino acids: CASSLPDRINNEQFF. In DNA form, the CDR3 reads TGCGCCAGCAGCTTGCCCGACAGAATAAACAATGAGCAGTTCTTC.

V usage is TRBV12-3 or TRBV12-4 and J usage is TRBJ1-3; 7 positions agree with TRBD1. This CDR3 comprises 13 residues. V shed 10 bases and J 4 bases; nucleotides not matched to a gene: 7. The CDR3 loop reads CATKTGPGNTIYF. The CDR3 nucleotides read TGTGCCACCAAGACAGGGCCGGGAAACACCATATATTTT.

The rearrangement links TRBV6-5 to TRBJ1-1; 7 nucleotides line up with TRBD1. Germline CDR1 is MNHEY and CDR2 is SVGAGI. The CDR3 is 14 residues long. The V and J ends lost 7 bases and 1 base, in that order; junction bases with no gene match: 6. Written as DNA, the CDR3 is TGTGCCAGCACGGGGACAGCGAGGAACACTGAAGCTTTCTTT. Translating it yields CASTGTARNTEAFF.

In nucleotides, the CDR3 is TGTGCCAGTAGTATGCAGGGGCCCTATAATTCACCCCTCCACTTT. Translation: CASSMQGPYNSPLHF. The chain has TRBV19 and TRBJ1-6; D perhaps matches TRBD1 (6 bases). Between the trimmed V and J ends, which lost 3 bases and 2 bases, there was a span of 8 bases. The germline V gene has CDR1 LNHDA and CDR2 SQIVND (reference sequence). The CDR3 covers 15 residues. Looking up the rest from reference TRBV19 and TRBJ1-6 gives the full variable domain: DGGITQSPKYLFRKEGQNVTLSCEQNLNHDAMYWYRQDPGQGLRLIYYSQIVNDFQKGDIAEGYSVSREKKESFPLTVTSAQKNPTAFYLCASSMQGPYNSPLHFGNGTRLTVT.

The rearrangement links TRBV5-6 to TRBJ1-1; a weak D match, TRBD1 (6 bases). The CDR3 extends over 13 amino acids. Germline V CDR1 and CDR2: SGHDT, YYEEEE. The V gene lost 4 bases and the J gene lost 6 bases, with 13 bases spanning the gap. The chain's CDR3 is CASSLRGGAEAFF. The CDR3 DNA reads TGTGCCAGCAGCCTTAGGGGGGGAGCTGAAGCTTTCTTT. The variable domain in full, with the rest retrieved from reference TRBV5-6 and TRBJ1-1, is DAGVTQSPTHLIKTRGQQVTLRCSPKSGHDTVSWYQQALGQGPQFIFQYYEEEERQRGNFPDRFSGHQFPNYSSELNVNALLLGDSALYLCASSLRGGAEAFFGQGTRLTVV.

At least ten counts were recorded for this clone. The chain is built from TRBV15 and TRBJ1-4; TRBD1 aligns across 7 bases. CDR1 and CDR2 (germline): LNHNV, YYDKDF (reference sequence). Trimming cost V 3 bases and J 8 bases; bases outside gene matches: 9. CDR3 size: 15 residues. The CDR3 bases are TGTGCCACCAGCAGTCCCACAGGGGCTGGGGAAAAACTGTTTTTT. Translated: CATSSPTGAGEKLFF.

The CDR3 loop reads CASSLGQGWEQYF. Written as DNA, the CDR3 is TGTGCCAGCAGTCTTGGACAGGGGTGGGAGCAGTACTTC. This chain uses TRBV12-3 or TRBV12-4 with TRBJ2-7; 9 bases fit TRBD1. The CDR3 is 13 residues long. The J segment lost 7 bases and the V segment lost 5 bases, leaving 6 bases of the junction unmatched.

The chain has TRBV10-3 and TRBJ2-2; no reliable D call. The germline V gene encodes CDR1 ENHRY and CDR2 SYGVKD. The CDR3 extends over 13 amino acids. Trimming left V 7 bases short and J 2 bases short, with 8 bases between. CDR3 sequence: CAINQDNTGELFF. The DNA for the CDR3 is TGTGCCATCAACCAGGATAACACCGGGGAGCTGTTTTTT.

This chain connects TRBV7-2 to TRBJ2-1; TRBD2 aligns across 7 bases. Germline V gene lookup returns CDR1 SGHTA and CDR2 FQGNSA. The CDR3 sequence is 15 residues long. With 6 bases clipped from V and 7 bases from J, the junction kept 12 bases outside the gene matches. The CDR3 coding sequence is TGTGCCAGCAGTCTTGGAGGGCGGGAGAGGAATGAGCAGTTCTTC. Translating it yields CASSLGGRERNEQFF.

The CDR3 DNA is TGTGCCAGCAGCTTCCAGGGTTCCTATGGCTACACCTTC. This codes for CASSFQGSYGYTF. This chain joins TRBV7-9 and TRBJ1-2; maybe TRBD1 (5 bases). V lost 3 bases, J lost 4 bases, and 9 bases lay in between. The CDR3 has 13 amino acids. The germline CDR1 and CDR2 sequences are SEHNR and FQNEAQ (reference sequence).

The J gene is TRBJ2-5, the V gene TRBV2, with D perhaps TRBD1 (5 bases). CDR3 size: 17 residues. Germline V gives CDR1 SNHLY, CDR2 FYNNEI. Between the trimmed V and J ends, which lost 6 bases and 4 bases, there was a span of 24 bases. The CDR3 coding sequence is TGTGCCAGCAGCGAAAGGGGTGGACACCATACCGGAGAGACCCAGTACTTC. Translated: CASSERGGHHTGETQYF. The complete variable domain, with remaining parts taken from reference TRBV2 and TRBJ2-5, reads EPEVTQTPSHQVTQMGQEVILRCVPISNHLYFYWYRQILGQKVEFLVSFYNNEISEKSEIFDDQFSVERPDGSNFTLKIRSTKLEDSAMYFCASSERGGHHTGETQYFGPGTRLLVL.

J is TRBJ2-1 and V is TRBV9, with TRBD1 matching over 11 bases. Losses at the gene ends were 4 bases for V and 7 bases for J; bases not matched to a gene: 7. The CDR3 is 15 residues long. CDR1 is SGDLS and CDR2 is YYNGEE in the germline V gene. The CDR3 loop reads CASSPLGTGGNEQFF. The CDR3 DNA reads TGTGCCAGCAGCCCCCTGGGGACAGGGGGAAATGAGCAGTTCTTC.